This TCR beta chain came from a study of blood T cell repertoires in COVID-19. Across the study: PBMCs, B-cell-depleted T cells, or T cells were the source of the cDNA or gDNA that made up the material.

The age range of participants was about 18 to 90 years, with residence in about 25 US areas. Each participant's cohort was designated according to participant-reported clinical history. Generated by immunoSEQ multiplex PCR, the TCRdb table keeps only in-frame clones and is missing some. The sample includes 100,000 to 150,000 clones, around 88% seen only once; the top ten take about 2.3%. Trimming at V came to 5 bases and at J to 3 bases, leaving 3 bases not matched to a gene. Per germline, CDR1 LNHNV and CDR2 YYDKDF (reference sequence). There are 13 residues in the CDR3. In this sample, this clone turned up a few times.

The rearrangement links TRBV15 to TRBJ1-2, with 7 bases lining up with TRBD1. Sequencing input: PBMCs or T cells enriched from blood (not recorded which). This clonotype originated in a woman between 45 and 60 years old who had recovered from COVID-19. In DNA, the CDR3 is TGTGCCACCAGCCAGGGGACAGACTATGGCTACACCTTC. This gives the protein CATSQGTDYGYTF.